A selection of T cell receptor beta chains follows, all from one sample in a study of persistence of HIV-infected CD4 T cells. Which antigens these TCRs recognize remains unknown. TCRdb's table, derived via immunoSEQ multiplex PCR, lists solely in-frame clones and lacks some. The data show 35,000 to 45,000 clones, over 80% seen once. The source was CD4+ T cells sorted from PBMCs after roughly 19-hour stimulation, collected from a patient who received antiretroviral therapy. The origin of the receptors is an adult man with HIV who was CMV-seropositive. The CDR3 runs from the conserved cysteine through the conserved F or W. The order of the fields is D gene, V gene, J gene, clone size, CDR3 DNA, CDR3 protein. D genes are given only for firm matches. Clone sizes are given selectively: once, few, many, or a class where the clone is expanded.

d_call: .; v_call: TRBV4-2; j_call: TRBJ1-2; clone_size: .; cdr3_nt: TGTGCCAGCAGCCAGCAAACGGGGCCTAACTATGGCTACACCTTC; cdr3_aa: CASSQQTGPNYGYTF
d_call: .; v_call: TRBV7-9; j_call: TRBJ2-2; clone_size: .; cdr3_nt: TGTGCCAGCAGCTTGAAGGGGGACCCCGCCGGGGAGCTGTTTTTT; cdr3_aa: CASSLKGDPAGELFF
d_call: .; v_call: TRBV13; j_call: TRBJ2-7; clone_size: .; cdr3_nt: TGTGCCAGCGCTCTAGAACCCTACGAGCAGTACTTC; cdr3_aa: CASALEPYEQYF
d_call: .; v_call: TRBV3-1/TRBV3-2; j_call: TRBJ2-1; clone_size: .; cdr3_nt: TGTGCCAGCAGCCAAGATCAAGTACAGCGGGCCCTCAATGAGCAGTTCTTC; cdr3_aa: CASSQDQVQRALNEQFF
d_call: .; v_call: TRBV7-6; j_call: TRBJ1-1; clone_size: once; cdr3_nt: TGTGCCAGCAGCTCCCAGGGGAACACTGAAGCTTTCTTT; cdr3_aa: CASSSQGNTEAFF
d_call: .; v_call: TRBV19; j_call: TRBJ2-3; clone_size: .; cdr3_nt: TGTGCCAGTAGTATTAGGTCCGGCACAGATACGCAGTATTTT; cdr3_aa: CASSIRSGTDTQYF
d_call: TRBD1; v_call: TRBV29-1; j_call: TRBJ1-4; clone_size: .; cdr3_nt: TGCAGCGCCCGGACAGGGAGAGGCGAAAAACTGTTTTTT; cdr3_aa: CSARTGRGEKLFF
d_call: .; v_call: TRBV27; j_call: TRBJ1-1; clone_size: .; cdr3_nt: TGTGCCAGCAGTTTAAACCTAGCCGGAGGCGAAGCTTTCTTT; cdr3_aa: CASSLNLAGGEAFF
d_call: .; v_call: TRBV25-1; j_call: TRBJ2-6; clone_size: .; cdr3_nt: TGTGCCAGCAGTGAACAACGGGCTTCTGGGGCCAACGTCCTGACTTTC; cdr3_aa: CASSEQRASGANVLTF
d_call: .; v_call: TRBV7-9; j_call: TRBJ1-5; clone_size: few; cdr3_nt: TGTGCCAGCAGCTTGACAGCCACCAATCAGCCCCAGCATTTT; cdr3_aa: CASSLTATNQPQHF
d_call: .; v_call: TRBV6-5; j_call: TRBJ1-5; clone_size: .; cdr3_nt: TGTGCCAGCACCCCGGGCCTCAATCAGCCCCAGCATTTT; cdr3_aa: CASTPGLNQPQHF
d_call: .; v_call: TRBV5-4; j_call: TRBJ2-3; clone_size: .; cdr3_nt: TGTGCCAGCAGCTTGGCCGGGCGGGCTAGCACAGATACGCAGTATTTT; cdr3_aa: CASSLAGRASTDTQYF
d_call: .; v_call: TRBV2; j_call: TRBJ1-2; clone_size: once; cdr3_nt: TGTGCCAGCAGACAGGGTATCGATGGCTACACCTTC; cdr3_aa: CASRQGIDGYTF
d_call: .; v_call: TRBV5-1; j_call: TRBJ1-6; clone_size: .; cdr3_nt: TGCGCCAGCAGCTTGTCGGGTACTAATAATTCACCCCTCCACTTT; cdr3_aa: CASSLSGTNNSPLHF
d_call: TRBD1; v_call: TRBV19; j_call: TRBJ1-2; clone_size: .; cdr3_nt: TGTGCCAGTAGTACCACCGGGACAGCTTATGGCTACACCTTC; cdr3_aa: CASSTTGTAYGYTF
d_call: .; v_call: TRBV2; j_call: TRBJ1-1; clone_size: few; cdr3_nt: TGTGCCAGCAATATAGCCGGGCGGGAAGCTTTCTTT; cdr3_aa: CASNIAGREAFF
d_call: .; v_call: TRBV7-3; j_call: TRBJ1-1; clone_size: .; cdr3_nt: TGTGCCAGCAGTTTACCAGGGGTGAACACTGAAGCTTTCTTT; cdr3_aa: CASSLPGVNTEAFF
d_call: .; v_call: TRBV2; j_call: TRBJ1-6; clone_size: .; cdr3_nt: TGTGCCAGCAGTGGGAACATGGGGGGTCCTTCACCCCTCCACTTT; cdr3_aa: CASSGNMGGPSPLHF
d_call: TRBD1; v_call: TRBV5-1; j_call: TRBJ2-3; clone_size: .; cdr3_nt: TGCGCCAGCAGCCCAGCAGACAGGGGGAGCCGAACAGATACGCAGTATTTT; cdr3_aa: CASSPADRGSRTDTQYF
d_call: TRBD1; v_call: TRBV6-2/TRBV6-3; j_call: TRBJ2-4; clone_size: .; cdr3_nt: TGTGCCAGCAGTCTACAGGGGGTGGCCAAAAACATTCAGTACTTC; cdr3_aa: CASSLQGVAKNIQYF
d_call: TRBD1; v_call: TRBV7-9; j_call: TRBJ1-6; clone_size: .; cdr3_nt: TGTGCCAGCAGCTCGGGACAGGGTATTTCACCCCTCCACTTT; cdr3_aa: CASSSGQGISPLHF
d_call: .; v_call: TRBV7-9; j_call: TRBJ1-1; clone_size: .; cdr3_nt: TGTGCCTTAGGACCCCCGAACACTGAAGCTTTCTTT; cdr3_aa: CALGPPNTEAFF
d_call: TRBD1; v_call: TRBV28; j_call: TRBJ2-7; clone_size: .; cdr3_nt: TGTGCCAGCAGTTCCGCCACCGGACAGGGTTTACTACGTAGGGACTTC; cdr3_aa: CASSSATGQGLLRRDF
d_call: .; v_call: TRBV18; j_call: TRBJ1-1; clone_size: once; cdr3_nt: TGTGCCAGCTCCCCAAAGATTAACACTGAAGCTTTCTTT; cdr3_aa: CASSPKINTEAFF
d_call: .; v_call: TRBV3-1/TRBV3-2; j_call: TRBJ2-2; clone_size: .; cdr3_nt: TGTGCCAGCAGCCAAGTTCGCACCTCCACCGGGGAGCTGTTTTTT; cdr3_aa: CASSQVRTSTGELFF
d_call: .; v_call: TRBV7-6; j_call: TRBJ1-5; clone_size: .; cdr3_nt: TGTGCCAGCAGCCCGGCGGGGAGAGGGCAGCGCAATCAGCCCCAGCATTTT; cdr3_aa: CASSPAGRGQRNQPQHF
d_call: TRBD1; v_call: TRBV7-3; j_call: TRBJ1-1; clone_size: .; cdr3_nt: TGTGCCAGCAGCCGTCAGCGCGGACAGGGGGCTGGGACTGAAGCTTTCTTT; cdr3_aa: CASSRQRGQGAGTEAFF
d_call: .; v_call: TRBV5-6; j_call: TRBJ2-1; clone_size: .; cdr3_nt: TGTGCCAGCAGTTCCCCGGTGAATGAGCAGTTCTTC; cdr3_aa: CASSSPVNEQFF
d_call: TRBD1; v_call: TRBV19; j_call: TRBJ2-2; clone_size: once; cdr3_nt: TGTGCCAGTAGTATGAGGGGGACAGGGTATGTCGGGGAGCTGTTTTTT; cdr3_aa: CASSMRGTGYVGELFF
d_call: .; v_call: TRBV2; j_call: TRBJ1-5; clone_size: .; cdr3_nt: TGTGCCAGCCGCCCGGAGGCGCAGACCAATCAGCCCCAGCATTTT; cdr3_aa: CASRPEAQTNQPQHF
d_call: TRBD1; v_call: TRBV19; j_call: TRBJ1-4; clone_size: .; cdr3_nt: TGTGCCAGTAGTATACGGGGGACAGTAGAAAAACTGTTTTTT; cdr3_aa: CASSIRGTVEKLFF
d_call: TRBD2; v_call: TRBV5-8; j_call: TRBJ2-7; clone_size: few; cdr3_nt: TGTGCCAGCAGCTCCCCGGGGAGGGGCGAGCAGTACTTC; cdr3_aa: CASSSPGRGEQYF
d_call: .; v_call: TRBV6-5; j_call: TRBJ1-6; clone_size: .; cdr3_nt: TGTGCCAGCACCCAATTTGGGGAAGGACGATCACCCCTCCACTTT; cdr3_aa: CASTQFGEGRSPLHF
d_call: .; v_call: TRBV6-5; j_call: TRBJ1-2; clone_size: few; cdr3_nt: TGTGCCAGCAGTTACGTCGGACAGTCAAAAGGCTACACCTTC; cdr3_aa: CASSYVGQSKGYTF
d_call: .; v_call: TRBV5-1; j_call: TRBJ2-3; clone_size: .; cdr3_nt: TGCGCCAGCAGTGATAGCGGACCAGATACGCAGTATTTT; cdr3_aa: CASSDSGPDTQYF
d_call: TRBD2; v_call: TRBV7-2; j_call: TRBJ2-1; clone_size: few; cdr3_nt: TGTGCCAGCAGCCCACAAGTGGGACTAGCGGGGGGGGGCAATGAGCAGTTCTTC; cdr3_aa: CASSPQVGLAGGGNEQFF
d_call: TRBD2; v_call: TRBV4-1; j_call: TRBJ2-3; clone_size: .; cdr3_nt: TGCGCCAGCAGCCGCCAGCCCCGGACTAGCGGGGACCTTAGGGATACGCAGTATTTT; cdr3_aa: CASSRQPRTSGDLRDTQYF
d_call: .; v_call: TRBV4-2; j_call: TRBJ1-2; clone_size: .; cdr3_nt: TGTGCCAGCAGCCAAGTCGGCCAGGGTGGAGGGCTAAGAAATGGCTACACCTTC; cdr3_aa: CASSQVGQGGGLRNGYTF
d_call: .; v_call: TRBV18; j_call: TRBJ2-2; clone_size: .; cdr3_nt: TGTGCCAGCTCACCACGAGCCGCCGGGGAGCTGTTTTTT; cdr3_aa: CASSPRAAGELFF
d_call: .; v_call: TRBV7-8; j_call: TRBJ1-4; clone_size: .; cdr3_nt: TGTGCCAGCACTCCTTCAACTAATGAAAAACTGTTTTTT; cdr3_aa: CASTPSTNEKLFF
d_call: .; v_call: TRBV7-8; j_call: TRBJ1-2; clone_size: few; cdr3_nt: TGTGCCAGCAGCTTAAATCCCCAGGGGAACTATGGCTACACCTTC; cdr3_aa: CASSLNPQGNYGYTF
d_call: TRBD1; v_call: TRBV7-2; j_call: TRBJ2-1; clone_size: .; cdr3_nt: TGTGCCAGCAGCGCGACAGGGGCCCCGGGGAATGAGCAGTTCTTC; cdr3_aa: CASSATGAPGNEQFF
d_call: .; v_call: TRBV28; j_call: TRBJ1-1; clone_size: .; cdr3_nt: TGTGCCAGCAGTATTTACAGTGTTAGGAACACTGAAGCTTTCTTT; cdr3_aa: CASSIYSVRNTEAFF
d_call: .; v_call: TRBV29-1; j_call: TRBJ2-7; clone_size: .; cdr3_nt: TGCAGCGTCCGGGCCCCCAATAAGAACGAGCAGTACTTC; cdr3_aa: CSVRAPNKNEQYF
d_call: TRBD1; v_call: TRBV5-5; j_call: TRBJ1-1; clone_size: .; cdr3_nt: TGTGCCAGCAGCTGGGGACAGGGCGGGACTGAAGCTTTCTTT; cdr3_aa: CASSWGQGGTEAFF
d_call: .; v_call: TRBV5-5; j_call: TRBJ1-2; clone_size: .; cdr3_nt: TGTGCCAGCAGCTCCGGACAGAATGGCTACACCTTC; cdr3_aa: CASSSGQNGYTF
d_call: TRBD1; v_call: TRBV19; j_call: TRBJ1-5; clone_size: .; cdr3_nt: TGTGCCAGTAGATCGGGACAGCCCGGAGGGGGAAATCAGCCCCAGCATTTT; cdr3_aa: CASRSGQPGGGNQPQHF
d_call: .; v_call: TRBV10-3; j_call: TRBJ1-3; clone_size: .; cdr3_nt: TGTGCCATCAGTGAATGGCGGCTGGACTCTGGAAACACCATATATTTT; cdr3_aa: CAISEWRLDSGNTIYF
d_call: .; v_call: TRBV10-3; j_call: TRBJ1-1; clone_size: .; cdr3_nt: TGTGCCATCAGAGGGACTCCGAACACTGAAGCTTTCTTT; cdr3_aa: CAIRGTPNTEAFF
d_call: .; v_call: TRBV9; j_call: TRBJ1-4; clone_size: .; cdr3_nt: TGTGCCAGCAGCGTTGGGACAACGCCTGGGGGTAATGAAAAACTGTTTTTT; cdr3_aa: CASSVGTTPGGNEKLFF
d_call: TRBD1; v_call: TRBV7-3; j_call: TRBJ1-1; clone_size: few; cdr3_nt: TGTGCCAGCAGCCCCACAGGGGGCAAGACTGAAGCTTTCTTT; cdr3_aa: CASSPTGGKTEAFF
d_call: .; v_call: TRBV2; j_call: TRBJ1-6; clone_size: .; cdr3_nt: TGTGCCAGCAGCCCGGCCGAAGGGAATAATTCACCCCTCCACTTT; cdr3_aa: CASSPAEGNNSPLHF
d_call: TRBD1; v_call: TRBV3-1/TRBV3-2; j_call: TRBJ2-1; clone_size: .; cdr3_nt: TGTGCCAGCAGCCACACAGGGGGCGAGGGGTTCTTC; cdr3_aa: CASSHTGGEGFF
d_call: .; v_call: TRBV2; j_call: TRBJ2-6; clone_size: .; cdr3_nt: TGTGCCAGCAGAAGGGCCGAATCTGGGGCCAACGTCCTGACTTTC; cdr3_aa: CASRRAESGANVLTF
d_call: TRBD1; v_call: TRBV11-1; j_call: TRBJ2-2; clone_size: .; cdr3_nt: TGTGCCAGCAGCCGTAGGGGGCTCCGGGTAGACGGGGAGCTGTTTTTT; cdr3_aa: CASSRRGLRVDGELFF
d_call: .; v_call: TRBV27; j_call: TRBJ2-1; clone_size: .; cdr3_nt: TGTGCCAGCAGGTCTCATGACAGGTACAATGAGCAGTTCTTC; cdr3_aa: CASRSHDRYNEQFF
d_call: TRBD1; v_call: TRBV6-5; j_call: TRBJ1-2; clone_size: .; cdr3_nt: TGTGCCAGCAGTCCACAGGGGGTTAACTATGGCTACACCTTC; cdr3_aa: CASSPQGVNYGYTF
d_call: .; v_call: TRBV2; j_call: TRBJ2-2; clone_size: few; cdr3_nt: TGTGCCAGCAGTGAGCCTAGGGCAGGGAACACCGGGGAGCTGTTTTTT; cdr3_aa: CASSEPRAGNTGELFF
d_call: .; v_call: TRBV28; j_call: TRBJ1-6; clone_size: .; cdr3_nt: TGTGCCAGCAGTTTAAGGGGGGGGGCCCGATTAAATTCACCCCTCCACTTT; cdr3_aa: CASSLRGGARLNSPLHF